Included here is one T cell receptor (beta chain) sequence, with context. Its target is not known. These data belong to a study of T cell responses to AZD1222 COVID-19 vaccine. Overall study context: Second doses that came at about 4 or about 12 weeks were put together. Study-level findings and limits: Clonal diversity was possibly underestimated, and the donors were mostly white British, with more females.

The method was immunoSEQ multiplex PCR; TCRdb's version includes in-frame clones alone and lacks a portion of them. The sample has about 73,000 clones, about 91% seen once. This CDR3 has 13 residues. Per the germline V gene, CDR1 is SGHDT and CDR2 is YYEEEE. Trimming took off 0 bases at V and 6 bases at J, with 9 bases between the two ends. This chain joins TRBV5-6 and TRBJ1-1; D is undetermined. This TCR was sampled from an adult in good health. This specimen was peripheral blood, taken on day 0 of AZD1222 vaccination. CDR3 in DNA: TGTGCCAGCAGCTTGGATATGTTTCCTGAAGCTTTCTTT. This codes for CASSLDMFPEAFF.